These 20 T cell receptor beta chains share one sample of origin, sequenced in a study of cytotoxic CD8 clonotypes in ibrutinib-treated CLL. Clones were sequenced by immunoSEQ multiplex PCR, and TCRdb holds only the in-frame ones, with some missing. The sample contains about 130,000 clones, approximately 83% of which appear only once. The specimen was PBMCs, collected after 24 months of ibrutinib treatment. The receptors derive from a human donor with chronic lymphocytic leukemia.

This chain connects TRBV13 to TRBJ2-7, with TRBD2 matching 11 bases. This CDR3 is built from 17 residues. In germline, CDR1 is PRHDT, CDR2 FYEKMQ (reference sequence). J lost 3 bases, V lost 3 bases, and 10 bases had no gene match. The CDR3 loop reads CASSLRLAGSNYYEQYF. CDR3 coding DNA: TGTGCCAGCAGCTTGCGACTAGCGGGAAGTAACTACTACGAGCAGTACTTC.

CDR3: CASSAAGGSGNTIYF. The DNA for the CDR3 is TGTGCCAGCAGCGCTGCAGGGGGTTCTGGAAACACCATATATTTT. The rearrangement joins TRBV5-4 to TRBJ1-3; 7 bases map to TRBD1. V gave up 4 bases and J gave up 1 base; unmatched junction bases: 5. The CDR3 sequence is 15 residues long. The germline V gene encodes CDR1 SGHNT and CDR2 YYREEE (reference sequence).

The chain combines TRBV19 with TRBJ2-7; possible D gene TRBD2, 6 bases. The CDR3 totals 15 residues. In germline, CDR1 is LNHDA, CDR2 SQIVND (reference sequence). Trimming removed 7 bases at V and 0 bases at J, with 16 bases between. The CDR3: CASKESGLSSYEQYF. CDR3 nucleotides: TGTGCCAGTAAAGAATCGGGACTGTCCTCCTACGAGCAGTACTTC.

The chain links TRBV4-3 to TRBJ1-2, with TRBD1 matching over 8 bases. Germline CDR1 and CDR2: LGHNA and YSLEER. J lost 4 bases, V lost 0 bases, and 7 bases had no gene match. There are 16 residues in the CDR3. The CDR3 sequence: CASSQDLQGVVYGYTF. The DNA of the CDR3 is TGCGCCAGCAGCCAAGATCTACAGGGGGTCGTCTATGGCTACACCTTC.

This chain uses TRBV5-4 with TRBJ2-1; TRBD2 agrees at 8 bases. CDR1 and CDR2 (germline): SGHNT, YYREEE (reference sequence). This CDR3 comprises 15 residues. V was pared by 0 bases and J by 5 bases, with 4 bases of the junction left unmatched. CDR3 sequence reads: CASSLDAGGNNEQFF. Here the CDR3 DNA reads TGTGCCAGCAGCTTGGATGCGGGGGGCAACAATGAGCAGTTCTTC.

The V call is TRBV16, the J call TRBJ1-1; D gene unclear. The CDR3 sequence is 14 residues long. Between the trimmed V and J ends, which lost 0 bases and 1 base, there was a span of 6 bases. Germline loops: CDR1 KGHSY, CDR2 FQNENV. The CDR3 bases are TGTGCCAGCAGCCAATCACCTGAGAACACTGAAGCTTTCTTT. This sequence encodes CASSQSPENTEAFF.

This chain links TRBV9 with TRBJ1-2; D is ambiguous. The CDR3 totals 12 residues. Germline CDR1 and CDR2: SGDLS and YYNGEE. V dropped 1 base and J dropped 5 bases, with 6 bases sitting between them. CDR3 sequence: CASSVSEYGYTF. In nucleotides, the CDR3 is TGTGCCAGCAGCGTATCAGAGTATGGCTACACCTTC.

DNA for the CDR3: TGTGCCAGCAGTCCACGGGACAGGGGGCGCGAGCAGTACTTC. It translates to CASSPRDRGREQYF. This rearrangement joins TRBV25-1 to TRBJ2-7, with 12 bases aligning to TRBD1. This CDR3 is built from 14 residues. The ends lost 5 bases at V and 6 bases at J; junction bases unmatched: 5. Germline-derived CDR1 and CDR2 are MGHDK and SYGVNS.

The genes are TRBV19 and TRBJ1-5; 11 bases fit TRBD1. With 7 bases clipped from V and 7 bases from J, the junction kept 9 bases outside the gene matches. Germline CDR1 is LNHDA and CDR2 is SQIVND (reference sequence). This CDR3 comprises 15 residues. The CDR3 DNA sequence: TGTGCCAGTACCGCCGGACAGGGGGCTGGGCAGCCCCAGCATTTT. Translation: CASTAGQGAGQPQHF.

The V and J genes are TRBV10-3 and TRBJ1-6; no firm D call. The germline V and J ends were trimmed by 2 bases and 5 bases, with 13 bases remaining between them. Germline V gene data show CDR1 as ENHRY and CDR2 as SYGVKD. CDR3 length: 16 residues. The CDR3 DNA follows: TGTGCCATCAGTGAGGCCAGGCCGACAAATAATTCACCCCTCCACTTT. Translated, it gives CAISEARPTNNSPLHF.

The chain carries TRBV6-1 and TRBJ2-3; D is perhaps TRBD2 (7 bases). The CDR3 consists of 19 residues. Trimming cost V 1 base and J 0 bases, with 20 bases left between them. Germline V CDR1 and CDR2: MNHNS, SASEGT. The CDR3 region is CASSEGWGGAPLSTDTQYF. In nucleotides, the CDR3 is TGTGCCAGCAGTGAAGGTTGGGGGGGGGCCCCCCTGAGCACAGATACGCAGTATTTT.

The chain links TRBV11-1 to TRBJ2-1; 10 bases are a match to TRBD2. V was clipped by 7 bases and J by 2 bases; unmatched bases: 11. Germline CDR1 and CDR2: SGHAT and FQDESV (reference sequence). The length of the CDR3 is 17 residues. This chain's CDR3 is CASTPSEREGPYNEQFF. CDR3 DNA: TGTGCCAGCACCCCCTCTGAGCGGGAGGGCCCCTACAATGAGCAGTTCTTC.

The gene calls are TRBV5-1 and TRBJ2-7; D may be TRBD1 (5 bases). The CDR3 sequence is 14 residues long. CDR1 SGHRS and CDR2 YFSETQ come from the germline V gene. V gave up 4 bases and J gave up 6 bases, with 17 bases separating them. CDR3: CASSIGATVAEQYF. As DNA, the CDR3 is TGCGCCAGCAGCATAGGGGCGACAGTCGCCGAGCAGTACTTC.

This clone appeared a single time. The chain has TRBV7-2 and TRBJ1-3, with D unresolved. This CDR3 is 16 amino acids long. The V and J ends lost 1 base and 0 bases respectively, with 10 bases between them. Germline assignment: CDR1 SGHTA and CDR2 FQGNSA. CDR3 coding DNA: TGTGCCAGCAGCTTAGGGGGTAGTATCTCTGGAAACACCATATATTTT. Translated: CASSLGGSISGNTIYF.

The chain has TRBV28 and TRBJ1-1, with a tentative D call TRBD1 (5 bases). The ends were cut back, 1 base at V and 4 bases at J, with 10 bases in the middle. Germline lookup yields CDR1 MDHEN and CDR2 SYDVKM. The CDR3 has 14 amino acids. CDR3 nucleotides: TGTGCCAGCAGTTTATTCGGGGGTTCCACTGAAGCTTTCTTT. Translating it yields CASSLFGGSTEAFF.

The genes are TRBV6-1 and TRBJ1-2; 7 nucleotides agree with TRBD1. This CDR3 region has 15 residues. Germline V gene lookup returns CDR1 MNHNS and CDR2 SASEGT. The trim removed 6 bases at V and 0 bases at J, leaving 7 bases unmatched. The CDR3 nucleotides are TGTGCCAGCAGGCCTTACAGGGGACCTAACTATGGCTACACCTTC. Residues: CASRPYRGPNYGYTF.

The chain has TRBV19 and TRBJ1-4; D unclear. The CDR3 runs 13 residues. Per germline, CDR1 LNHDA and CDR2 SQIVND (reference sequence). V was pared by 7 bases and J by 4 bases, with 10 bases between. CDR3 sequence: CASNGQRNEKLFF. As DNA, the CDR3 is TGTGCCAGTAACGGGCAGCGTAATGAAAAACTGTTTTTT.

This clone came up once. V and J are TRBV5-1 and TRBJ2-5; D may correspond to TRBD1 or TRBD2 (5 bases each). From germline, CDR1 is SGHRS and CDR2 YFSETQ. The length of the CDR3 is 15 residues. The V end lost 4 bases, the J end lost 5 bases, and 18 bases lay between the germline ends. Here the CDR3 reads CASSPDGAGRETQYF. CDR3 nucleotide sequence: TGCGCCAGCAGCCCGGACGGGGCCGGGCGGGAGACCCAGTACTTC.

The chain uses TRBV18 and TRBJ1-1; no clear D. Germline lookup yields CDR1 KGHSH and CDR2 LQKENI. Trimming removed 1 base from V and 6 bases from J, with 12 bases in between. The CDR3 length is 14 residues. The DNA for the CDR3 is TGTGCCAGCTCACCACAGGGTGCAGACGCTGAAGCTTTCTTT. It is translated as CASSPQGADAEAFF. Variable domain in full (rest from reference TRBV18 and TRBJ1-1): NAGVMQNPRHLVRRRGQEARLRCSPMKGHSHVYWYRQLPEEGLKFMVYLQKENIIDESGMPKERFSAEFPKEGPSILRIQQVVRGDSAAYFCASSPQGADAEAFFGQGTRLTVV.

This chain links TRBV7-7 with TRBJ2-3; 10 bases match TRBD1. This CDR3 contains 15 residues. Per germline, CDR1 SSHAT and CDR2 FNYEAQ (reference sequence). Trimming at V came to 3 bases and at J to 3 bases, leaving 3 bases not matched to a gene. The CDR3 here is CASSLGQGWTDTQYF. As DNA, the CDR3 is TGTGCCAGCAGCTTGGGACAGGGGTGGACAGATACGCAGTATTTT.